This T cell receptor (beta chain) was sequenced during a study of T cells in Graves' hyperthyroidism and ophthalmopathy. Study-level findings and limits: The model identified upcoming ophthalmopathy a median approximately 6.5 months ahead of onset. The authors' 13 V-J model separated ophthalmopathy from stable hyperthyroidism.

Looked up from germline, CDR1 is SGHDT and CDR2 is YYEEEE. The CDR3 loop spans 15 amino acids. After removal of 6 bases from V and 7 bases from J, the junction contained 11 bases not matched to a gene. This clonotype was detected many times. What it binds is not known. Amplification targeted TCR beta CDR3 regions from RNA transcripts. Using the HTBI primer set, a first-round RT-PCR was run on the TCR CDR3. Via MiXCR, TCRdb re-called the multiplex PCR reads, giving one row per CDR3 protein. The sample yields around 300,000 distinct CDR3 sequences, 14% seen once. An absence of ophthalmopathy progression within 18 months meant stable Graves' hyperthyroidism.

The chain is built from TRBV5-6 and TRBJ1-4; the match to TRBD1 covers 8 bases. This receptor was obtained from a woman in her 30s with Graves' hyperthyroidism. The sample consisted of blood. Here the CDR3 DNA reads TGTGCCAGCAACAGCGTCCGGACAGGGATTGAAAAACTGTTTTTT. Protein: CASNSVRTGIEKLFF.